These 8 T cell receptor beta chains were all obtained from the same sample, sequenced in a study of blood T cell repertoires in COVID-19. The protocol was immunoSEQ multiplex PCR, while the TCRdb copy is restricted to in-frame clones and leaves out a portion. The sample contains about 160,000 clones, around four fifths of which appear only once. Input material: peripheral blood. The source is a man aged 65 to 85 with acute or convalescent COVID-19.

This clone was seen only a few times. The chain links TRBV23-1 to TRBJ2-7; 9 bases are a match to TRBD2. TRBV23-1 is assigned to the ORF class and has an uncertain function. This CDR3 has 16 residues. Germline trimming cut 6 bases from V and 0 bases from J; bases unmatched to any gene: 9. CDR3 DNA sequence: TGCGCCAGCAGCCCGGGGGTAGCGGGAGACTCCTACGAGCAGTACTTC. The encoded protein is CASSPGVAGDSYEQYF.

This clone was seen at least ten times. The gene calls are TRBV19 and TRBJ1-2, with a tentative D call TRBD1 (5 bases). Trimming took 2 bases from V and 8 from J, leaving 15 bases between them. Per germline, CDR1 LNHDA and CDR2 SQIVND (reference sequence). The CDR3 totals 14 residues. CDR3 loop: CASSIFQGSGGYTF. CDR3 sequence (DNA): TGTGCCAGTAGTATATTTCAGGGATCCGGCGGCTACACCTTC.

This clone was observed a handful of times. The gene calls are TRBV27 and TRBJ2-2; perhaps TRBD1 as D (6 bases). The germline CDR1 and CDR2 sequences are MNHEY and SMNVEV (reference sequence). With 6 bases removed from V and 3 bases from J, the gap between germline ends came to 11 bases. The CDR3 has 14 amino acids. The CDR3 bases are TGTGCCAGCAGCCTACAGGGTTACACCGGGGAGCTGTTTTTT. Encoded protein: CASSLQGYTGELFF.

This chain links TRBV6-5 with TRBJ1-2; 7 bases agree with TRBD1. Trimming at V came to 2 bases and at J to 12 bases, leaving 9 bases not matched to a gene. The germline CDR1 and CDR2 sequences are MNHEY and SVGAGI. The CDR3 is made up of 13 amino acids. CDR3 residues: CASSYGGTVQHTF. CDR3 bases: TGTGCCAGCAGTTACGGGGGGACAGTTCAGCACACCTTC.

This sequence joins TRBV6-4 and TRBJ2-6; no clear D gene. The germline CDR1 and CDR2 sequences are MRHNA and SNTAGT. The V end was cut by 6 bases, the J end by 0 bases, with 6 bases between. CDR3 length: 14 amino acids. CDR3: CASRRTSGANVLTF. The CDR3 DNA follows: TGTGCCAGCAGGCGCACCTCTGGGGCCAACGTCCTGACTTTC.

The chain uses TRBV5-1 and TRBJ2-1, with TRBD1 matching over 8 bases. The ends lost 3 bases at V and 7 bases at J; junction bases unmatched: 9. The CDR3 length is 15 residues. The germline V gene encodes CDR1 SGHRS and CDR2 YFSETQ. CDR3 residues: CASSSPGQAGNEQFF. As DNA, the CDR3 is TGCGCCAGCAGCTCGCCGGGACAGGCCGGGAATGAGCAGTTCTTC.

This clone was observed a handful of times. The chain joins TRBV2 to TRBJ1-4, with D tentatively TRBD1 (6 bases). Trimming left V 8 bases short and J 2 bases short, with 15 bases between. The CDR3 covers 15 residues. Germline V CDR1 and CDR2: SNHLY, FYNNEI. The CDR3, as DNA: TGTGCCAGCGAGAGCACAGGGTGGACTAATGAAAAACTGTTTTTT. Protein product: CASESTGWTNEKLFF.

The chain's CDR3 is CASEVSPYGYTF. The DNA for the CDR3 is TGTGCCAGTGAGGTCAGTCCCTATGGCTACACCTTC. The V call is TRBV28, the J call TRBJ1-2, with D uncertain. Trimming left V 9 bases short and J 4 bases short, with 12 bases between. CDR3 length equals 12 residues. Germline CDR1 MDHEN, CDR2 SYDVKM.